This TCR beta chain was profiled in a study of T cell repertoires in cytomegalovirus infection (dated by TCRdb to between 2017 and 2020). Some background on the complete study: Peptide stimulations targeted recently identified HLA-C-restricted CMV epitopes, whose presentation resists viral immunomodulation, together with well-studied HLA-B-restricted epitopes. Donor HLA type was relevant to the analysis, as public TCR beta signatures indicated carriage of CMV infection together with the matching HLA type. The paper as a whole reports these results and caveats: The ex vivo response was dominated by HLA-C-restricted CMV-specific TCR beta clonotypes, and the single most frequent clonotype in two of eight donors was supplied by these HLA-C-restricted clonotypes. In both this cohort and an independent roughly 330-donor cohort, the cumulative frequency of public TCR beta family members distinguished carriers of CMV infection plus the relevant HLA type.

The germline V gene (reference sequence) sets CDR1 to MNHEY and CDR2 to SMNVEV. From the cysteine through the phenylalanine, the CDR3 covers 14 amino acids. Only CDR3 DNA is held: 42 bases, read in frame from base 1. V gives up 3 bases and J gives up 4 bases, and the segment between their germline ends measures 9 bases. The listed sequencing device is Illumina HiSeq 1500. TCRdb reworked the public reads: Q25 trimming with fastp, MiXCR clone assembly, productive beta chains retained. One record per CDR3 amino acid sequence lists the most common genes and DNA. Counted in this sample were around 200,000 distinct CDR3 sequences; roughly two fifths of them appeared once. The biggest ten clones account for around 64% of the sample. The treatment or condition label for this specimen denotes: in vitro stimulation with specific CMV peptide epitopes to enrich CMV-specific T cells. This clonotype showed up just a few times. Its recognized antigen is unknown. Per-nucleotide qualities are absent, and no much larger clonotype sits a single base away.

Sample: CD8+ T cells from cultured PBMCs, taken from culture after CMV antigen stimulation. This receptor was obtained from a human donor in good health (CMV status not recorded). Some clones in this sample may be carry-over from other donors' samples. The rearranged segments are TRBV27 and TRBJ2-2; the D gene cannot be resolved reliably. The DNA sequence is as follows: TGTGCCAGCAGTTTTGGCACTCTCACCGGGGAGCTGTTTTTT. Its protein product is CASSFGTLTGELFF.